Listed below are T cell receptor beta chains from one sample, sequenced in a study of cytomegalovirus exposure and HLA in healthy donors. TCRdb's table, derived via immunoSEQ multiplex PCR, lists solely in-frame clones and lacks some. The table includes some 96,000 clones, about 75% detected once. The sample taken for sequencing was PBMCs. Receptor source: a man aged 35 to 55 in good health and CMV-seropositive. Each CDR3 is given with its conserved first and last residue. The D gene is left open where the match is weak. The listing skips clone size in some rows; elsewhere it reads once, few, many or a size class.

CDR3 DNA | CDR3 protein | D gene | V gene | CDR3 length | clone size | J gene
TGTGCCAGCAGCTTAGAAGAGGGGAGGGGGAGGGTTCAGCCCCAGCATTTT | CASSLEEGRGRVQPQHF | . | TRBV11-3 | 17 | . | TRBJ1-5
TGTGCCAGCACTCCAGGACAGCCGCTCAATGAGCAGTTCTTC | CASTPGQPLNEQFF | . | TRBV2 | 14 | . | TRBJ2-1
TGTGCCAGCAGCTCCGGAACCCGACAGGGGACCTACGAGCAGTACTTC | CASSSGTRQGTYEQYF | TRBD1 | TRBV5-4 | 16 | . | TRBJ2-7
TGTGCCAGCAGCCTATCCGTGAACACTGAAGCTTTCTTT | CASSLSVNTEAFF | . | TRBV7-9 | 13 | . | TRBJ1-1
TGTGCCAGCAGTTTTGGTGTGGCTAGCGGGGGGATCACCGGGGAGCTGTTTTTT | CASSFGVASGGITGELFF | TRBD2 | TRBV27 | 18 | once | TRBJ2-2
TGCGCCAGCAGCGGACAGGACGGAGGATACGAGCAGTACTTC | CASSGQDGGYEQYF | TRBD1 | TRBV5-1 | 14 | many | TRBJ2-7
TGTGCCAGCAGCGTAGCTACAGGGCTTGCTGACATTCAGTACTTC | CASSVATGLADIQYF | . | TRBV9 | 15 | few | TRBJ2-4
TGTGCCAGCAGTGTGCCGGGACAGGGGGCCCCAGATACGCAGTATTTT | CASSVPGQGAPDTQYF | TRBD1 | TRBV6-6 | 16 | . | TRBJ2-3
TGTGCCAGCAGTGAAGCCCGCACTCGTAGCTCCTACGAGCAGTACTTC | CASSEARTRSSYEQYF | . | TRBV6-1 | 16 | . | TRBJ2-7
TGTGCCAGCAGCGTAGACCCAGCGGGGGTCACAGATACGCAGTATTTT | CASSVDPAGVTDTQYF | TRBD2 | TRBV9 | 16 | . | TRBJ2-3
TGTGCCAGCAGTGAAAGGGGTCAGTCCTACGAGCAGTACTTC | CASSERGQSYEQYF | . | TRBV25-1 | 14 | . | TRBJ2-7
TGCGCCAGCAGCCAAGAAGTATCTAGCGGGAGGGCCCAGTACTTC | CASSQEVSSGRAQYF | TRBD2 | TRBV4-3 | 15 | . | TRBJ2-5
TGCGCCAGCAGCCAAGATTGGCGGGTTAATGAAAAACTGTTTTTT | CASSQDWRVNEKLFF | . | TRBV4-1 | 15 | . | TRBJ1-4
TGTGCCAGCTTAGATACTAACACTGAAGCTTTCTTT | CASLDTNTEAFF | . | TRBV18 | 12 | once | TRBJ1-1
TGTGCCAGCAGCCTAGCGGGAGGGCCCTCAGATACGCAGTATTTT | CASSLAGGPSDTQYF | TRBD2 | TRBV9 | 15 | . | TRBJ2-3
TGCGCCAGCAGCCAAGACTTGGGGACAGTAACGAATGAAAAACTGTTTTTT | CASSQDLGTVTNEKLFF | TRBD1 | TRBV4-3 | 17 | . | TRBJ1-4
TGCGCCAGCAGCCAAGATCGGGGGTACGAGCAGTACTTC | CASSQDRGYEQYF | . | TRBV4-3 | 13 | . | TRBJ2-7
TGTGCCAGCAGCTTAGAGCCAGGCGAGCAGTACTTC | CASSLEPGEQYF | . | TRBV11-3 | 12 | . | TRBJ2-7
TGCGCCAGCAGCCAGGAGGGTTTTGAAAAACTGTTTTTT | CASSQEGFEKLFF | . | TRBV4-1 | 13 | . | TRBJ1-4
TGCGCCAGCAGCTTGGATGGAGCGGGAAATAGTGGAGATACGCAGTATTTT | CASSLDGAGNSGDTQYF | TRBD2 | TRBV5-1 | 17 | . | TRBJ2-3
TGTGCCAGCAGCTCACACTCCGTCGGGGTCGGGACTGAAGCTTTCTTT | CASSSHSVGVGTEAFF | . | TRBV7-6 | 16 | . | TRBJ1-1
TGCGCCAGCAGCTCGGGACAGGGGAATACCTACGAGCAGTACTTC | CASSSGQGNTYEQYF | TRBD1 | TRBV5-1 | 15 | . | TRBJ2-7
TGCGCCAGCAGTGAGGACAGGGGAAGGGCTGAAGCTTTCTTT | CASSEDRGRAEAFF | TRBD1 | TRBV10-2 | 14 | few | TRBJ1-1
TGTGCCAGCACCCCCCAAACGGGGTTCACAGATACGCAGTATTTT | CASTPQTGFTDTQYF | . | TRBV6-6 | 15 | . | TRBJ2-3
TGTGCCAGCAGTTACTCGAGCGACACTGAAGCTTTCTTT | CASSYSSDTEAFF | . | TRBV6-5 | 13 | once | TRBJ1-1
TGTGCCAGCAGCTTCGGGGGTAACACCGGGGAGCTGTTTTTT | CASSFGGNTGELFF | . | TRBV7-3 | 14 | . | TRBJ2-2
TGTGCCAGCAGTTTTGCGGGGGGGGGTGGCTACACCTTC | CASSFAGGGGYTF | . | TRBV27 | 13 | once | TRBJ1-2
TGTGCCAGCAGTCCGGCGGGACAGGGGAACACCGGGGAGCTGTTTTTT | CASSPAGQGNTGELFF | TRBD1 | TRBV7-9 | 16 | . | TRBJ2-2
TGTGCCAGCAGCAACGGACTAGCGGGCGAGAATGAGCAGTTCTTC | CASSNGLAGENEQFF | TRBD2 | TRBV13 | 15 | . | TRBJ2-1
TGCGCCAGCACCCGAGGAGGGAGCACAGATACGCAGTATTTT | CASTRGGSTDTQYF | . | TRBV5-1 | 14 | . | TRBJ2-3
TGTGCCAGCTCACTCAGACAGGGGGCGAAAGAGACCCAGTACTTC | CASSLRQGAKETQYF | TRBD1 | TRBV18 | 15 | few | TRBJ2-5
TGTGCCAGCAAGCAGAGGCCGGCATACGAGCAGTACTTC | CASKQRPAYEQYF | . | TRBV7-8 | 13 | few | TRBJ2-7
TGTGCCAGCAGCCTAGGTGGTAAGGAGCAGTACTTC | CASSLGGKEQYF | . | TRBV27 | 12 | . | TRBJ2-7
TGTGCCAGCAGCTTGTCGGGAGGCGGCCAAGAGACCCAGTACTTC | CASSLSGGGQETQYF | TRBD2 | TRBV5-6 | 15 | . | TRBJ2-5
TGTGCCAGCAGCTTAACGGGGATTGGGGCCAACGTCCTGACTTTC | CASSLTGIGANVLTF | . | TRBV7-2 | 15 | . | TRBJ2-6
TGTGCCAGCAGCCGACGCATGGGGAGGAGCAGCTACACCTTC | CASSRRMGRSSYTF | . | TRBV28 | 14 | . | TRBJ1-2
TGTGCTAGCAGCGCGGGACTAGCGGGACCCTACGAGCAGTACTTC | CASSAGLAGPYEQYF | TRBD2 | TRBV7-7 | 15 | . | TRBJ2-7
TGTGCCAGCAGCTTCCATTACACCGGGGAGCTGTTTTTT | CASSFHYTGELFF | . | TRBV11-2 | 13 | few | TRBJ2-2
TGTGCCAGCAGCTTGGGGCAGGGGTCGGTTCAGCCCCAGCATTTT | CASSLGQGSVQPQHF | . | TRBV5-6 | 15 | . | TRBJ1-5